The 19 T cell receptor beta chains listed next were all sequenced from one sample in a study of PD-1 blockade in classical Hodgkin lymphoma. After autologous stem cell transplantation all patients relapsed, and prior brentuximab vedotin exposure differed between cohorts. TCRdb keeps only in-frame clones here, not all; method: immunoSEQ multiplex PCR. This sample yields some 95,000 clones, of which 89% are seen a single time; over 8.5% belongs to the top ten. The input for sequencing was peripheral blood mononuclear cells (PBMCs), taken before the second cycle of nivolumab. These receptors all stem from a human donor with classical Hodgkin lymphoma.

This clone was detected a few times. J is TRBJ1-2 and V is TRBV28, with 8 bases that match TRBD1. Per the germline V gene, CDR1 is MDHEN and CDR2 is SYDVKM. V lost 3 bases and J lost 6; bases outside the gene matches: 9. This CDR3 is built from 15 residues. The CDR3 region is CASSLLYQGADGYTF. The CDR3, as DNA: TGTGCCAGCAGTTTGCTTTATCAGGGGGCAGATGGCTACACCTTC.

The V and J genes are TRBV27 and TRBJ2-1; perhaps D is TRBD1 or TRBD2 (5 bases each). Germline CDR1 and CDR2: MNHEY and SMNVEV (reference sequence). The V and J ends lost 0 bases and 3 bases respectively, with 6 bases between them. This CDR3 has 14 amino acids. The CDR3 bases are TGTGCCAGCAGTTTATCGGGGGACTACAATGAGCAGTTCTTC. Residues: CASSLSGDYNEQFF.

The V gene is TRBV7-3, the J gene TRBJ2-3; D possibly corresponds to TRBD2 (6 bases). V lost 4 bases, J lost 2 bases, and 13 bases lay in between. Germline CDR1 reads SGHTA; CDR2 reads FQGTGA. This CDR3 comprises 15 residues. The CDR3 DNA sequence: TGTGCCAGCAGCTCCCAAGCGGGCTACACAGATACGCAGTATTTT. Translation gives CASSSQAGYTDTQYF.

The chain joins TRBV7-2 to TRBJ1-1; no reliable D call. The CDR3 consists of 12 residues. Between the trimmed V and J ends, which lost 1 base and 7 bases, there was a span of 7 bases. Germline V gene sequence: CDR1 SGHTA, CDR2 FQGNSA. In DNA form, the CDR3 reads TGTGCCAGCAGCTTAGTAGGGATTGAAGCTTTCTTT. Amino acids: CASSLVGIEAFF.

The chain combines TRBV28 with TRBJ1-2, with 7 bases that match TRBD1. V trimming: 8 bases; J trimming: 5 bases; junction bases outside the gene matches: 8. Germline values: CDR1 MDHEN, CDR2 SYDVKM. The CDR3 length is 13 residues. Written as DNA, the CDR3 is TGTGCCAGCCGACAGGGATCGGGATATGGCTACACCTTC. Residues: CASRQGSGYGYTF.

The gene calls are TRBV30 and TRBJ2-3, with unresolved D. V dropped 4 bases and J dropped 7 bases, with 12 bases sitting between them. CDR3 size: 12 residues. CDR1 GTSNPN and CDR2 SVGIG come from the germline V gene (reference sequence). This CDR3 is CAWKSDGNTQYF. DNA of the CDR3: TGTGCCTGGAAAAGCGACGGTAATACGCAGTATTTT.

The chain links TRBV2 to TRBJ2-2; 8 bases are shared with TRBD2. CDR1 is SNHLY and CDR2 is FYNNEI in the germline V gene. CDR3 length: 15 residues. Unmatched junction bases numbered 4, after V lost 3 bases and J lost 4 bases. CDR3 loop: CASSDERELTGELFF. Written as DNA, the CDR3 is TGTGCCAGCAGTGACGAGCGGGAGCTCACCGGGGAGCTGTTTTTT.

The chain combines TRBV6-4 with TRBJ2-2, with D tentatively TRBD2 (6 bases). The CDR3 covers 13 residues. CDR1 is MRHNA, CDR2 SNTAGT, per germline. V shed 5 bases and J shed 4 bases, with 8 bases lying between them. CDR3 loop: CASSRDFTGELFF. Written as DNA, the CDR3 is TGTGCCAGCAGTAGGGACTTCACCGGGGAGCTGTTTTTT.

The rearrangement links TRBV19 to TRBJ2-6; unclear D gene. CDR1 and CDR2 from the germline V gene are LNHDA and SQIVND (reference sequence). Trimming took 0 bases from V and 0 from J, leaving 3 bases between them. The CDR3 runs to 15 residues. CDR3 sequence (DNA): TGTGCCAGTAGTATAGAAGACTCTGGGGCCAACGTCCTGACTTTC. It specifies CASSIEDSGANVLTF.

This chain links TRBV13 with TRBJ2-7, with TRBD2 identical over 11 bases. There are 15 residues in the CDR3. The germline CDR1 and CDR2 sequences are PRHDT and FYEKMQ (reference sequence). V dropped 5 bases and J dropped 2; count of bases not matched to a gene: 5. The chain's CDR3 is CASSPGTSGAYEQYF. The CDR3, as DNA: TGTGCCAGCAGCCCCGGGACTAGCGGAGCCTACGAGCAGTACTTC.

In nucleotides, the CDR3 is TGTGCCAGCAGCCCGCAGGAAGGACCAGGGGCTTACGAGCAGTACTTC. Protein: CASSPQEGPGAYEQYF. The chain combines TRBV21-1 with TRBJ2-7; TRBD1, the table's D call, lacks a check against the DNA. TRBV21-1 is a known pseudogene. CDR3 size: 16 residues.

The genes are TRBV15 and TRBJ2-1; D might be TRBD2 (5 bases). CDR3 length equals 16 residues. Germline CDR1 is LNHNV and CDR2 is YYDKDF (reference sequence). The V end lost 2 bases, the J end lost 6 bases, and 17 bases lay between the germline ends. The chain's CDR3 is CATSRPSGERSNEQFF. In DNA, the CDR3 is TGTGCCACCAGCAGACCCAGCGGTGAGCGGAGCAATGAGCAGTTCTTC.

The rearrangement links TRBV25-1 to TRBJ2-1; 7 bases align to TRBD2. The CDR3 covers 15 residues. V gave up 2 bases and J gave up 4 bases; unmatched junction bases: 5. Germline CDR1 reads MGHDK; CDR2 reads SYGVNS. CDR3 amino acids: CASSEGYGGYNEQFF. In DNA form, the CDR3 reads TGTGCCAGCAGTGAAGGGTACGGGGGGTACAATGAGCAGTTCTTC.

The chain combines TRBV28 with TRBJ2-3; D is perhaps TRBD1 (6 bases). CDR1 is MDHEN and CDR2 is SYDVKM in the germline V gene. V lost 5 bases to trimming and J lost 0 bases, with 21 bases between them. The CDR3 spans 18 residues. The CDR3 DNA sequence: TGTGCCAGCAGTCTTTACCCCGGGACAAATCCTAGCACAGATACGCAGTATTTT. Translating gives CASSLYPGTNPSTDTQYF. The whole variable domain, remainder taken from reference TRBV28 and TRBJ2-3, is DVKVTQSSRYLVKRTGEKVFLECVQDMDHENMFWYRQDPGLGLRLIYFSYDVKMKEKGDIPEGYSVSREKKERFSLILESASTNQTSMYLCASSLYPGTNPSTDTQYFGPGTRLTVL.

This clone showed up just once. This sequence joins TRBV6-1 and TRBJ2-3; D gene ambiguous. Trimming took 2 bases from V and 2 from J, leaving 11 bases between them. The CDR3 covers 15 residues. Germline loops: CDR1 MNHNS, CDR2 SASEGT. The CDR3 protein is CASSELALNTDTQYF. The CDR3 DNA sequence: TGTGCCAGCAGTGAACTGGCTTTGAACACAGATACGCAGTATTTT.

The sample holds one count of this clone. The chain links TRBV7-2 to TRBJ1-2, with no clear D. Germline V lookup: CDR1 SGHTA, CDR2 FQGNSA. CDR3 size: 15 residues. The V gene lost 1 base and the J gene lost 4 bases, with 13 bases spanning the gap. The CDR3 here is CASSLESSGPYGYTF. The CDR3 region has the DNA TGTGCCAGCAGCTTAGAAAGTTCGGGTCCCTATGGCTACACCTTC.

The rearrangement links TRBV27 to TRBJ1-5; 7 bases fit TRBD1. This CDR3 is built from 15 residues. V gave up 5 bases and J gave up 4 bases; unmatched junction bases: 8. The germline gives CDR1 MNHEY, CDR2 SMNVEV (reference sequence). CDR3 in amino acids: CASSTTGVMNQPQHF. The CDR3 DNA reads as TGTGCCAGCAGTACTACAGGGGTAATGAATCAGCCCCAGCATTTT.

This chain joins TRBV6-5 and TRBJ1-6; no definite D call. The CDR3 length is 11 residues. Germline V gene lookup returns CDR1 MNHEY and CDR2 SVGAGI. V lost 6 bases to trimming and J lost 7 bases, with 4 bases between them. This CDR3 reads CASRQNSPLHF. The CDR3 DNA is TGTGCCAGCAGACAGAATTCACCCCTCCACTTT.

The CDR3 nucleotides read TGTGCCAGCAGCCAAGAGGGTACTAGTCTTCCCAACGAGCAGTACTTC. Encoded protein: CASSQEGTSLPNEQYF. This rearrangement joins TRBV4-2 to TRBJ2-7, with a tentative D call TRBD2 (5 bases). V lost 0 bases and J lost 5, with 17 bases in between. The CDR3 totals 16 residues. Germline V gives CDR1 LGHNA, CDR2 YNFKEQ.